The 19 T cell receptor beta chains in this list originate from one sample, sequenced in a study of CD8 T cells in ankylosing spondylitis. Study observations and caveats: Characteristic, it appeared, of ankylosing spondylitis blood was a TCR beta motif of eight highly homologous variants.

TCRdb re-called the 5' RACE reads with MiXCR, one entry per CDR3 protein. The sample records roughly 450,000 distinct CDR3 sequences, 25% to 30% being singletons. Their cognate antigens are unknown. Sequenced: blood, either unsorted or a sorted T cell fraction (not recorded which). The receptor set was obtained from a male donor with ankylosing spondylitis.

This clonotype was detected only a few times. V and J are TRBV6-2 or TRBV6-3 and TRBJ2-1, with D possibly being TRBD2 (5 bases). Germline V gene data show CDR1 as MNHEY and CDR2 as SVGEGT. V dropped 6 bases and J dropped 3 bases, with 18 bases sitting between them. This CDR3 comprises 16 residues. The CDR3 loop is CASSPLRSGDYNEQFF. In nucleotides, the CDR3 is TGTGCCAGCAGCCCCCTAAGAAGCGGAGACTACAATGAGCAGTTCTTC.

This chain connects TRBV20-1 to TRBJ2-7; D may be TRBD2 (6 bases). The V gene's germline CDR1 is DFQATT and CDR2 SNEGSKA (reference sequence). V was cut by 0 bases and J by 4 bases, with 19 bases left in between. CDR3 length: 16 residues. CDR3 DNA: TGCAGTGCTAGAGATAGGACGGGAGAATACAGTTACGAGCAGTACTTC. It yields the protein CSARDRTGEYSYEQYF.

This clonotype has just a few counts. V is TRBV5-1 and J is TRBJ1-1; maybe TRBD1 (6 bases). Germline V gene sequence: CDR1 SGHRS, CDR2 YFSETQ. The CDR3 contains 15 residues. The V end was cut by 6 bases, the J end by 1 base, with 16 bases between. The chain's CDR3 is CASTVSTGSNTEAFF. DNA for the CDR3: TGCGCCAGCACCGTATCGACAGGATCGAACACTGAAGCTTTCTTT.

The V and J genes are TRBV7-9 and TRBJ2-1; D ambiguous. V dropped 1 base and J dropped 3 bases, with 10 bases sitting between them. The CDR3 loop spans 15 amino acids. CDR1 is SEHNR and CDR2 is FQNEAQ in the germline V gene (reference sequence). CDR3 bases: TGTGCCAGCAGCTTAGGGCCCCCAATCTACAATGAGCAGTTCTTC. It translates to CASSLGPPIYNEQFF. Together with reference TRBV7-9 and TRBJ2-1, the CDR3 gives the full variable domain: DTGVSQNPRHKITKRGQNVTFRCDPISEHNRLYWYRQTLGQGPEFLTYFQNEAQLEKSRLLSDRFSAERPKGSFSTLEIQRTEQGDSAMYLCASSLGPPIYNEQFFGPGTRLTVL.

This clonotype was counted a few times. The gene calls are TRBV15 and TRBJ2-3; 10 bases match TRBD2. V was pared by 0 bases and J by 0 bases, with 3 bases of the junction left unmatched. Germline assignment: CDR1 LNHNV and CDR2 YYDKDF (reference sequence). The CDR3 covers 17 residues. CDR3 DNA: TGTGCCACCAGCAGAGATGGACTAGCGGTCAGCACAGATACGCAGTATTTT. Encoded protein: CATSRDGLAVSTDTQYF.

This chain links TRBV20-1 with TRBJ2-3, with TRBD1 as a possible D gene (6 bases). The CDR3 loop spans 13 amino acids. Trimming stripped 8 bases from V and 6 bases from J, with 18 bases between. Germline lookup yields CDR1 DFQATT and CDR2 SNEGSKA (reference sequence). The CDR3 spells CSQKGGTADTQYF. In nucleotides, the CDR3 is TGCAGTCAGAAAGGGGGAACGGCCGATACGCAGTATTTT.

V is TRBV7-2 and J is TRBJ1-2; the match to TRBD1 covers 7 bases. The CDR3 sequence is 15 residues long. Losses at the gene ends were 7 bases for V and 8 bases for J; bases not matched to a gene: 16. Germline V gives CDR1 SGHTA, CDR2 FQGNSA. This chain's CDR3 is CASNRGQAGVEGYTF. CDR3 sequence (DNA): TGTGCCAGCAACCGCGGACAGGCGGGGGTGGAGGGCTACACCTTC.

The gene calls are TRBV7-2 and TRBJ2-1, with no clear D. The V end lost 2 bases, the J end lost 5 bases, and 7 bases lay between the germline ends. Germline V gene data show CDR1 as SGHTA and CDR2 as FQGNSA. The length of the CDR3 is 13 residues. The CDR3 is CASSLLRHNEQFF. For the CDR3, the DNA is TGTGCCAGCAGCTTACTTCGACACAATGAGCAGTTCTTC.

The chain is built from TRBV5-1 and TRBJ2-1; tentatively, D is TRBD1 (6 bases). The CDR3 runs 16 residues. V was trimmed by 7 bases and J by 0 bases, leaving 17 bases between them. Germline values: CDR1 SGHRS, CDR2 YFSETQ. CDR3 region: CASADLDRSSYNEQFF. The CDR3 DNA reads TGCGCCAGCGCAGACCTCGACAGGAGCTCCTACAATGAGCAGTTCTTC.

V is TRBV12-3 or TRBV12-4 and J is TRBJ2-3, with D unclear. V lost 3 bases, J lost 3 bases, and 13 bases lay in between. The CDR3 is 15 amino acids. The CDR3 protein is CASSLVGIGTDTQYF. The CDR3 nucleotides are TGTGCCAGCAGTTTGGTTGGGATTGGGACAGATACGCAGTATTTT.

This clonotype appeared a few times. The chain joins TRBV5-1 to TRBJ2-7; tentative D call: TRBD2 (5 bases). The CDR3 totals 14 residues. The V gene lost 1 base and the J gene lost 2 bases, with 10 bases spanning the gap. Germline V gene data show CDR1 as SGHRS and CDR2 as YFSETQ. The CDR3 nucleotides are TGCGCCAGCAGCTTGCAGTACGGGACCTACGAGCAGTACTTC. It yields the protein CASSLQYGTYEQYF.

The CDR3 reads CASSHQGRRGSGNTIYF. The CDR3 nucleotides are TGTGCCAGCAGCCACCAAGGAAGAAGGGGCAGTGGAAACACCATATATTTT. The rearrangement uses TRBV14 and TRBJ1-3; perhaps TRBD1 as D (5 bases). The CDR3 length is 17 residues. V lost 3 bases and J 3 bases, leaving 18 bases between the germline ends. CDR1 is SGHDN, CDR2 FVKESK, per germline.

The chain couples TRBV6-2 or TRBV6-3 to TRBJ2-2; D might be TRBD1 (6 bases). CDR1 and CDR2 (germline): MNHEY, SVGEGT. The CDR3 contains 17 residues. V lost 4 bases and J lost 5, with 20 bases in between. The CDR3 DNA is TGTGCCAGCAGTTCTGTCAGGGGAAACAGCATGACCGGGGAGCTGTTTTTT. It encodes CASSSVRGNSMTGELFF.

This chain links TRBV10-3 with TRBJ2-7; the D gene is possibly TRBD2 (5 bases). CDR1 and CDR2 (germline): ENHRY, SYGVKD. The CDR3 length is 16 residues. The ends were cut back, 6 bases at V and 1 base at J, with 19 bases in the middle. CDR3 nucleotides: TGTGCCATCAGCCTGACGGGGATAGGATCTTCCTACGAGCAGTACTTC. Amino acids: CAISLTGIGSSYEQYF.

The chain links TRBV20-1 to TRBJ1-5; unclear D gene. Trimming removed 6 bases from V and 0 bases from J, with 15 bases in between. Germline CDR1 and CDR2: DFQATT and SNEGSKA (reference sequence). This CDR3 is built from 15 residues. CDR3 bases: TGCAGTGCCCCTTTGGACGGAAATAGCAATCAGCCCCAGCATTTT. This encodes CSAPLDGNSNQPQHF.

In its sample, this clonotype was seen a few times. The chain combines TRBV20-1 with TRBJ1-1; TRBD1 might be the D (5 bases). Germline lookup yields CDR1 DFQATT and CDR2 SNEGSKA (reference sequence). V shed 3 bases and J shed 5 bases, with 16 bases lying between them. CDR3 length: 14 amino acids. CDR3 loop: CSASPGTMRTEAFF. The CDR3 DNA follows: TGCAGTGCTAGCCCTGGGACCATGCGGACTGAAGCTTTCTTT.

This chain joins TRBV7-7 and TRBJ1-1, with D hard to call. The ends were cut back, 5 bases at V and 0 bases at J, with 10 bases in the middle. The CDR3 is 14 residues long. From germline, CDR1 is SSHAT and CDR2 FNYEAQ (reference sequence). CDR3 residues: CASSPGAMNTEAFF. In DNA, the CDR3 is TGTGCCAGCAGCCCAGGAGCGATGAACACTGAAGCTTTCTTT. The full variable domain, rest sourced from reference TRBV7-7 and TRBJ1-1, is GAGVSQSPRYKVTKRGQDVTLRCDPISSHATLYWYQQALGQGPEFLTYFNYEAQPDKSGLPSDRFSAERPEGSISTLTIQRTEQRDSAMYRCASSPGAMNTEAFFGQGTRLTVV.

The CDR3 is CASSMALSGANVLTF. CDR3 sequence (DNA): TGTGCCAGCAGCATGGCTCTCTCTGGGGCCAACGTCCTGACTTTC. This chain links TRBV7-2 with TRBJ2-6, with no clear D. Germline assignment: CDR1 SGHTA and CDR2 FQGNSA. This CDR3 has 15 residues. V dropped 5 bases and J dropped 0 bases, with 8 bases sitting between them.

This sequence joins TRBV29-1 and TRBJ2-5; D is uncertain. Germline CDR1 and CDR2: SQVTM and ANQGSEA. V was pared by 7 bases and J by 1 base, with 10 bases between. This CDR3 is 12 amino acids long. The CDR3 spells CSAQVLQETQYF. CDR3 nucleotides: TGCAGCGCCCAAGTCCTCCAAGAGACCCAGTACTTC.